Listed here is a single T cell receptor (beta chain). V was shortened by 3 bases and J by 2 bases, with 13 bases between the two germline ends. Looked up from germline, CDR1 is GTSNPN and CDR2 is SVGIG (reference sequence). This CDR3 comprises 14 residues. TCR beta chains were sequenced at survey level with immunoSEQ. This table comes from immunoSEQ multiplex PCR, and its TCRdb copy is limited to in-frame clones, with some not included. The data show some 48,000 clones, 80% to 95% seen once. The specimen sequenced was PBMCs. The V call is TRBV30, the J call TRBJ1-2, with D unclear. This sequence was found in a middle-aged man with rheumatoid arthritis. The CDR3 coding sequence is TGTGCCTGGAGCCGGTCCTCATTCAACTATGGCTACACCTTC. It codes for CAWSRSSFNYGYTF.